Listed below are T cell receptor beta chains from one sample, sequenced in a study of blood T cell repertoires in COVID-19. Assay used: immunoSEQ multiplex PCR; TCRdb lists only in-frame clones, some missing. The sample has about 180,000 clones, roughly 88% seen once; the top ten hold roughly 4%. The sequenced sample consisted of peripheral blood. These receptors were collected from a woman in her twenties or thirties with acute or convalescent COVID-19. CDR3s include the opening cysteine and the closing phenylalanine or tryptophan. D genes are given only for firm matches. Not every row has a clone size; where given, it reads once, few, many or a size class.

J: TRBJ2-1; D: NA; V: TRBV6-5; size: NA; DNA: TGTGCCAGCAGTTATGGGGCTTCAGCCTACAATGAGCAGTTCTTC; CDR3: CASSYGASAYNEQFF
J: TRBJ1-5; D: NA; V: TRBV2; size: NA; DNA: TGTGCCAGCAGTGAAGGTTATGAGCAACTGCCCCAGCATTTT; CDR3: CASSEGYEQLPQHF
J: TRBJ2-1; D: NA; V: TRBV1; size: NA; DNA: TGCACCAGCACCCAACTCCACCTACTAGCTGGTTGGATCAATGAGCAGTTCTTC; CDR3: CTSTQLHLLAGWINEQFF
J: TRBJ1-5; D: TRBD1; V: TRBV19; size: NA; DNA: TGTGCCAGTAGTGTGGGGACAGGGGGAAATCAGCCCCAGCATTTT; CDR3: CASSVGTGGNQPQHF
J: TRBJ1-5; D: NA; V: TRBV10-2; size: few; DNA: TGCGCCAGCAGCGCCAGCGGGTCGGATCAGCCCCAGCATTTT; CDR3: CASSASGSDQPQHF
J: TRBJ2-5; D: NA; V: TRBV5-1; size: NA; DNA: TGCGCCAGCAAGGTCGCGGGGCAAGAGACCCAGTACTTC; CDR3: CASKVAGQETQYF
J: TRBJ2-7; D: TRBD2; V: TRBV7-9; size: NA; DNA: TGTGCCAGCAGCAGGGCCGGGACTAGGATTAGCGAGCAGTACTTC; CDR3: CASSRAGTRISEQYF
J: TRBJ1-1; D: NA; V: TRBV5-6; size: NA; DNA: TGTGCCAGCAGCAGGGGGACCGACGAAGCTTTCTTT; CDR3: CASSRGTDEAFF
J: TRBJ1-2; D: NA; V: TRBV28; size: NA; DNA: TGTGCCAGCAGCCGAGGGACAATTAACTATGGCTACACCTTC; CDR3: CASSRGTINYGYTF
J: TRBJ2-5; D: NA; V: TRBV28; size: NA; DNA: TGTGCCAGCGGGGGGGGCCAGCCGAAGACCCAGTACTTC; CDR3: CASGGGQPKTQYF
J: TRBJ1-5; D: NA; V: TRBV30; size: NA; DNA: TGTGCCTGGAGTGTACAGAGCAATCAGCCCCAGCATTTT; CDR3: CAWSVQSNQPQHF
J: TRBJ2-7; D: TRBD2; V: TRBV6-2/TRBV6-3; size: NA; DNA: TGTGCCAGCAGACCTAGCGGGAGTGGCCTCGAGCAGTACTTC; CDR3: CASRPSGSGLEQYF
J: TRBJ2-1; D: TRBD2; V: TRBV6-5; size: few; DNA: TGTGCCAGCAGGGCTAGCGGGAGGGTCAACAATGAGCAGTTCTTC; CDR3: CASRASGRVNNEQFF
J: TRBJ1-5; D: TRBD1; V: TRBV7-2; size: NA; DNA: TGTGCCAGCAGCTTGGACAGGGGAAATCAGCCCCAGCATTTT; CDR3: CASSLDRGNQPQHF
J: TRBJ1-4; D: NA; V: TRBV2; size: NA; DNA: TGTGCCAGCAGTGATGGCGGGGCTGGGGAAAAACTGTTTTTT; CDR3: CASSDGGAGEKLFF
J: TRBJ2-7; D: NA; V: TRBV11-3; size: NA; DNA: TGTGCCAGCAAGGGGGATTTGCCCGAGCAGTACTTC; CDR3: CASKGDLPEQYF
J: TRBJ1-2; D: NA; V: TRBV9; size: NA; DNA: TGTGCCAGCAGCGTAGGGTGGGGAGAGGTCAACGGCTACACCTTC; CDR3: CASSVGWGEVNGYTF
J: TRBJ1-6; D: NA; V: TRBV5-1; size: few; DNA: TGCGCCAGCAGCACGTCAGGGAATTCACCCCTCCACTTT; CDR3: CASSTSGNSPLHF
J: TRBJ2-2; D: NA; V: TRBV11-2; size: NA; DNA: TGTGCCAGCAGCTCCGGGACAATGAACACCGGGGAGCTGTTTTTT; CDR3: CASSSGTMNTGELFF
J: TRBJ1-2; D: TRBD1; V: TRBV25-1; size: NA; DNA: TGTGCCAGCAAATCCGGGACAGGGGATGGCTACACCTTC; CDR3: CASKSGTGDGYTF
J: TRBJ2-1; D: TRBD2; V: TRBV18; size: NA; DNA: TGTGCCAGCTCACCACCGGGAGGGCCGGGGGAGCAGTTCTTC; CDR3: CASSPPGGPGEQFF
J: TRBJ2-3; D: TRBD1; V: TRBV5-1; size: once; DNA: TGCGCCAGCAGCCCCGGGACAGGGTACACAGATACGCAGTATTTT; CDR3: CASSPGTGYTDTQYF
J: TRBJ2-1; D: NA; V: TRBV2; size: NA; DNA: TGTGCCAGCAGTGGGCCCTACAATGAGCAGTTCTTC; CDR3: CASSGPYNEQFF
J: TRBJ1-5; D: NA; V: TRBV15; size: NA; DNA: TGTGCCACCAGCAGAGGTATCCATCAGCCCCAGCATTTT; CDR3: CATSRGIHQPQHF
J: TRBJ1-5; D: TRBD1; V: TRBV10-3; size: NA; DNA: TGTGCCATCAAAAGACAGGGGGGTCAGCCCCAGCATTTT; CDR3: CAIKRQGGQPQHF
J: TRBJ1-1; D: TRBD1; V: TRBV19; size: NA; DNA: TGTGCCAGTAGTATTTACAGGGGAAGGAACACTGAAGCTTTCTTT; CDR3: CASSIYRGRNTEAFF